One and the same sample provided the 18 T cell receptor beta chains below, sequenced in a study of immune cell composition in non-small cell lung cancer. Normal lung sampling was at least 3 cm from the tumour, as distant as possible. Sequencing used immunoSEQ multiplex PCR; TCRdb keeps in-frame clones, though not all of them. This sample has around 15,000 clones, with 70% to 85% found just once. This sample was shared with a second study, whose subject was CD4 T cells in lung cancer.

Sequences were obtained from non-adjacent lung tissue. Source of these receptors: a human donor with non-small cell lung cancer.

The chain employs TRBV9 and TRBJ1-4, with D unclear. Trimming left V 0 bases short and J 5 bases short, with 11 bases between. The V gene's germline CDR1 is SGDLS and CDR2 YYNGEE. CDR3 length: 15 amino acids. DNA for the CDR3: TGTGCCAGCAGCGTAGGAGGTCGCCGGAATGAAAAACTGTTTTTT. Translating it yields CASSVGGRRNEKLFF.

The sample holds one count of this clone. The chain couples TRBV27 to TRBJ1-5; no definite D call. The CDR3 is made up of 16 amino acids. Germline V gene sequence: CDR1 MNHEY, CDR2 SMNVEV (reference sequence). V lost 5 bases and J lost 2, with 16 bases in between. CDR3 coding DNA: TGTGCCAGCAGTGCCACCTATTACGAGCGCAATCAGCCCCAGCATTTT. Its translation is CASSATYYERNQPQHF.

The V gene is TRBV6-1, the J gene TRBJ1-3, with a weak D call TRBD1 (5 bases). Trimming stripped 6 bases from V and 0 bases from J, with 9 bases between. The CDR3 sequence is 14 residues long. Per germline, CDR1 MNHNS and CDR2 SASEGT. As DNA, the CDR3 is TGTGCCAGCAGGGACATGAGCTCTGGAAACACCATATATTTT. Its protein product is CASRDMSSGNTIYF.

The chain employs TRBV6-5 and TRBJ2-2, with D maybe TRBD2 (5 bases). This CDR3 contains 14 residues. Per germline, CDR1 MNHEY and CDR2 SVGAGI. The V and J ends lost 8 bases and 6 bases respectively, with 16 bases between them. CDR3 amino acids: CASARTGTPGELFF. CDR3 bases: TGTGCCAGCGCTCGGACGGGAACACCCGGGGAGCTGTTTTTT.

The chain recombines TRBV30 with TRBJ2-1, with D possibly being TRBD2 (5 bases). Germline CDR1 reads GTSNPN; CDR2 reads SVGIG (reference sequence). This CDR3 contains 12 residues. V was trimmed by 5 bases and J by 6 bases, leaving 11 bases between them. The DNA of the CDR3 is TGTGCCTGGGAGCATCGGGGCAATGAGCAGTTCTTC. Its protein product is CAWEHRGNEQFF.

This chain joins TRBV30 and TRBJ1-3, with D maybe TRBD1 (6 bases). Trimming left V 4 bases short and J 4 bases short, with 20 bases between. The CDR3 sequence is 16 residues long. CDR1 and CDR2 (germline): GTSNPN, SVGIG (reference sequence). CDR3 sequence reads: CAWKTSLRGMGNTIYF. The CDR3 coding sequence is TGTGCCTGGAAAACGTCCTTAAGGGGGATGGGAAACACCATATATTTT.

This clone has just a few counts. V usage is TRBV10-3 and J usage is TRBJ2-7; either TRBD1 or TRBD2 may supply D (5 bases each). Germline V gene sequence: CDR1 ENHRY, CDR2 SYGVKD. This CDR3 comprises 11 residues. Trimming removed 4 bases from V and 4 bases from J, with 5 bases in between. CDR3 bases: TGTGCCATCAGTGGGGGGTACGAGCAGTACTTC. It translates to CAISGGYEQYF.

The CDR3 DNA is TGTGCCAGCAGTTTATCGGCAGGGGGCCGCGGCCAATATGGCTACACCTTC. Translating gives CASSLSAGGRGQYGYTF. J is TRBJ1-2 and V is TRBV28; 8 bases are shared with TRBD1. With V trimmed by 1 base and J by 5 bases, 12 bases remained unmatched. Looked up from germline, CDR1 is MDHEN and CDR2 is SYDVKM. This CDR3 region has 17 residues.

This clone was counted between two and nine times. The CDR3 region is CASSSQPNTEAFF. CDR3 nucleotide sequence: TGTGCCAGCAGCTCCCAGCCGAACACTGAAGCTTTCTTT. This rearrangement joins TRBV7-6 to TRBJ1-1; D ambiguous. V shed 4 bases and J shed 1 base, with 7 bases lying between them. The CDR3 has 13 amino acids. Looked up from germline, CDR1 is SGHVS and CDR2 is FNYEAQ.

The chain uses TRBV7-7 and TRBJ2-5; possibly TRBD2 for D (5 bases). Per germline, CDR1 SSHAT and CDR2 FNYEAQ (reference sequence). The CDR3 is 14 amino acids. V was trimmed by 4 bases and J by 5 bases, leaving 14 bases between them. The CDR3 nucleotides are TGTGCCAGCAGCTCACCCGGGGTGTGGGAGACCCAGTACTTC. Its translation: CASSSPGVWETQYF.

V is TRBV28 and J is TRBJ2-2, with 7 positions matching TRBD2. J gave up 2 bases and V 5 bases, and 11 bases lay outside the gene matches. The CDR3 extends over 17 amino acids. Looked up from germline, CDR1 is MDHEN and CDR2 is SYDVKM. The CDR3 loop is CASSLDSSGVNTGELFF. The CDR3, as DNA: TGTGCCAGCAGTCTCGATTCTAGCGGTGTTAACACCGGGGAGCTGTTTTTT.

The chain employs TRBV20-1 and TRBJ1-1, with D perhaps matching TRBD1 (5 bases). The germline V gene has CDR1 DFQATT and CDR2 SNEGSKA (reference sequence). Trimming removed 4 bases from V and 8 bases from J, with 11 bases in between. The CDR3 loop spans 11 amino acids. The CDR3 region is CSATRVEEAFF. The CDR3, as DNA: TGCAGTGCTACCAGGGTTGAGGAAGCTTTCTTT.

The gene calls are TRBV19 and TRBJ1-1; D uncertain. V dropped 0 bases and J dropped 7 bases, with 9 bases sitting between them. CDR3 length: 13 amino acids. Germline values: CDR1 LNHDA, CDR2 SQIVND (reference sequence). CDR3 nucleotides: TGTGCCAGTAGTATAGATTTCGACCGTGAAGCTTTCTTT. Translation gives CASSIDFDREAFF. Full variable domain (missing parts from reference TRBV19 and TRBJ1-1): DGGITQSPKYLFRKEGQNVTLSCEQNLNHDAMYWYRQDPGQGLRLIYYSQIVNDFQKGDIAEGYSVSREKKESFPLTVTSAQKNPTAFYLCASSIDFDREAFFGQGTRLTVV.

The V gene is TRBV7-2, the J gene TRBJ1-2, with D tentatively TRBD1 (5 bases). The V and J ends lost 2 bases and 1 base respectively, with 11 bases between them. The CDR3 is 15 amino acids. CDR1 is SGHTA, CDR2 FQGNSA, per germline. CDR3 sequence (DNA): TGTGCCAGCAGCTTATTGTGGGGCTTTAACTATGGCTACACCTTC. It is translated as CASSLLWGFNYGYTF.

The gene calls are TRBV28 and TRBJ1-1, with D perhaps TRBD1 (6 bases). CDR1 MDHEN and CDR2 SYDVKM come from the germline V gene. Trimming left V 6 bases short and J 3 bases short, with 14 bases between. The CDR3 contains 14 residues. The CDR3 sequence: CASRARQAYTEAFF. CDR3 sequence (DNA): TGTGCCAGCAGAGCGAGACAGGCGTACACTGAAGCTTTCTTT.

The chain couples TRBV30 to TRBJ1-2, with 11 bases fitting TRBD1. The CDR3 consists of 15 residues. With 3 bases clipped from V and 1 base from J, the junction kept 4 bases outside the gene matches. Looked up from germline, CDR1 is GTSNPN and CDR2 is SVGIG (reference sequence). CDR3 bases: TGTGCCTGGAGACCAGGGACAGGGGGTAACTATGGCTACACCTTC. Amino acids: CAWRPGTGGNYGYTF. The full variable domain, completed using reference TRBV30 and TRBJ1-2, is SQTIHQWPATLVQPVGSPLSLECTVEGTSNPNLYWYRQAAGRGLQLLFYSVGIGQISSEVPQNLSASRPQDRQFILSSKKLLLSDSGFYLCAWRPGTGGNYGYTFGSGTRLTVV.

The chain is built from TRBV28 and TRBJ2-2; D not certain. Trimming cost V 2 bases and J 4 bases, with 5 bases left between them. This CDR3 comprises 13 residues. CDR1 is MDHEN and CDR2 is SYDVKM in the germline V gene. CDR3 residues: CASSLVSTGELFF. CDR3 bases: TGTGCCAGCAGTTTAGTGAGCACCGGGGAGCTGTTTTTT.

V usage is TRBV6-5 and J usage is TRBJ1-2, with D maybe TRBD1 (5 bases). V dropped 7 bases and J dropped 12 bases, with 15 bases sitting between them. The CDR3 totals 11 residues. Germline values: CDR1 MNHEY, CDR2 SVGAGI. CDR3 sequence reads: CASTMGGSDTF. The CDR3 nucleotides read TGTGCCAGCACAATGGGGGGTAGTGACACCTTC.